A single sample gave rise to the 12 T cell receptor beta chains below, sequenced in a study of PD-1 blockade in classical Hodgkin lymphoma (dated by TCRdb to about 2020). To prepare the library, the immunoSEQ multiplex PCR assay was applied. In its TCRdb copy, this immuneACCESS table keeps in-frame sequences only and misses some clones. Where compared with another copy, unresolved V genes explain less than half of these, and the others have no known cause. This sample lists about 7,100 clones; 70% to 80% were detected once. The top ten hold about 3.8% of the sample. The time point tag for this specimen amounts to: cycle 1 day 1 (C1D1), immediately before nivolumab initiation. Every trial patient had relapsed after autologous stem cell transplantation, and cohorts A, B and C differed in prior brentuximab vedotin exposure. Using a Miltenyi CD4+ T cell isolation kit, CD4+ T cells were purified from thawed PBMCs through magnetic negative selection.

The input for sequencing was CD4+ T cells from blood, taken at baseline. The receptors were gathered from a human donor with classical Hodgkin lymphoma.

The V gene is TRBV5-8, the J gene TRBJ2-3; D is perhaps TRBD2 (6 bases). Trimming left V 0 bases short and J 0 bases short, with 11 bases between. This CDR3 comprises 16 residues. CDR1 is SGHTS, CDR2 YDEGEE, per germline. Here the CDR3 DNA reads TGTGCCAGCAGCTTGGATGCGGGGTCTAGCACAGATACGCAGTATTTT. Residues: CASSLDAGSSTDTQYF.

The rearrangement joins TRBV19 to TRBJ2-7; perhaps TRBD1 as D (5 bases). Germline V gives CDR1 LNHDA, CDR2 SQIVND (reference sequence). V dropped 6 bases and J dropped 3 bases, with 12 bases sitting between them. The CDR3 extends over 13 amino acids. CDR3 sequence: CASSRTSIYEQYF. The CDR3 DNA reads TGTGCCAGTAGCCGGACAAGTATCTACGAGCAGTACTTC. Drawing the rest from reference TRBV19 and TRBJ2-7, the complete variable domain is DGGITQSPKYLFRKEGQNVTLSCEQNLNHDAMYWYRQDPGQGLRLIYYSQIVNDFQKGDIAEGYSVSREKKESFPLTVTSAQKNPTAFYLCASSRTSIYEQYFGPGTRLTVT.

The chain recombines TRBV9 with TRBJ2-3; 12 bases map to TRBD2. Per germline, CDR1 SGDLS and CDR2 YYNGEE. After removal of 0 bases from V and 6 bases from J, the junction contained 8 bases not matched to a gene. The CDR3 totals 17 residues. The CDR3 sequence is CASSVELAGGARDTQYF. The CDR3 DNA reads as TGTGCCAGCAGCGTAGAGCTAGCGGGGGGGGCAAGGGATACGCAGTATTTT.

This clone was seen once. CDR3 in DNA: TGTGCCTGGAGGGTGGATGCGGACACTGAAGCTTTCTTT. Encoded protein: CAWRVDADTEAFF. This chain links TRBV30 with TRBJ1-1; no firm D call. The CDR3 consists of 13 residues. CDR1 and CDR2 (germline): GTSNPN, SVGIG (reference sequence). The V gene lost 3 bases and the J gene lost 3 bases, with 11 bases spanning the gap.

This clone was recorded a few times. The CDR3 loop is CASSSLDSGREQYF. CDR3 nucleotide sequence: TGTGCCAGCAGCTCATTAGATTCAGGGCGGGAGCAGTACTTC. This rearrangement joins TRBV6-5 to TRBJ2-7, with D tentatively TRBD1 (5 bases). V was pared by 6 bases and J by 7 bases, with 19 bases between. CDR1 and CDR2 from the germline V gene are MNHEY and SVGAGI. This CDR3 contains 14 residues.

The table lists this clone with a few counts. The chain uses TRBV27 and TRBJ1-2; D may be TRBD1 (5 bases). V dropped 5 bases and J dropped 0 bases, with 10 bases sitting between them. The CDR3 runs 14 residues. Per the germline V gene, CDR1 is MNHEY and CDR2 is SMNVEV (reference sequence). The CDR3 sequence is CASSGGAPNYGYTF. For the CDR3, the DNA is TGTGCCAGCAGTGGGGGAGCGCCTAACTATGGCTACACCTTC.

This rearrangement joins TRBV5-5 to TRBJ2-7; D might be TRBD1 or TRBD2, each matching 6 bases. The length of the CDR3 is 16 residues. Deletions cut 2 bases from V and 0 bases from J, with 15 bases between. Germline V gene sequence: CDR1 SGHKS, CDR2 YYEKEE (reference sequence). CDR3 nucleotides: TGTGCCAGCAGCTTCCTAGCGTACAGGGACTCCTACGAGCAGTACTTC. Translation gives CASSFLAYRDSYEQYF.

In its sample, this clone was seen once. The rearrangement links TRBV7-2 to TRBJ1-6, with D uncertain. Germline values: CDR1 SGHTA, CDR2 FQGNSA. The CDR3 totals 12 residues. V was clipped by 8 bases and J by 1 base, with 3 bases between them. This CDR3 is CASGSYNSPLHF. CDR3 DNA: TGTGCCAGCGGATCCTATAATTCACCCCTCCACTTT.

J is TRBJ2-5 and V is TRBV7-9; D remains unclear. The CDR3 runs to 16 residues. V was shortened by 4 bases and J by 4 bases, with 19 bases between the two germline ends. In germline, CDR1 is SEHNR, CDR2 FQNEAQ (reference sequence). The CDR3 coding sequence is TGTGCCAGCAGCTCCCAGATCCACAGAGACCCAGAGACCCAGTACTTC. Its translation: CASSSQIHRDPETQYF.

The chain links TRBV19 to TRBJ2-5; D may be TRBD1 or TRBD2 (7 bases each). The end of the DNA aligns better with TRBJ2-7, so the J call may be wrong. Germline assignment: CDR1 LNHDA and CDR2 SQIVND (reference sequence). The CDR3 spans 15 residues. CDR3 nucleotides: TGTGCCAGCAGGGACGCCAGGGGGGGATCCTACGAGCAGTACTTC. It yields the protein CASRDARGGSYEQYF.

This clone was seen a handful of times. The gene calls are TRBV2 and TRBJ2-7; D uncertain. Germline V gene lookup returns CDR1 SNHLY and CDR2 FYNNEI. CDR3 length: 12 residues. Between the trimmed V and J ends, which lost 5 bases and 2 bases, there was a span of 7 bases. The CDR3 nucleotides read TGTGCCAGCAGTAAAAGGACCTACGAGCAGTACTTC. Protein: CASSKRTYEQYF.

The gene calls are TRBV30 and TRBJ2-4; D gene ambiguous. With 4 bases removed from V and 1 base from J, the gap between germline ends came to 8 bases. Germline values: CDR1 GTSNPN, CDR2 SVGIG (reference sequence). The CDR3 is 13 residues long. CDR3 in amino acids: CAWTMGAKNIQYF. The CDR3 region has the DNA TGTGCCTGGACCATGGGGGCCAAAAACATTCAGTACTTC. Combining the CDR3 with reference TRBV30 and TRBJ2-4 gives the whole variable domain SQTIHQWPATLVQPVGSPLSLECTVEGTSNPNLYWYRQAAGRGLQLLFYSVGIGQISSEVPQNLSASRPQDRQFILSSKKLLLSDSGFYLCAWTMGAKNIQYFGAGTRLSVL.